These 6 T cell receptor beta chains share one sample of origin, sequenced in a study of cytomegalovirus exposure and HLA in healthy donors. Primers included in the PCR were 60 Vbeta and 13 Jbeta primers. Method: immunoSEQ multiplex PCR; TCRdb's copy keeps in-frame clones and lacks some. In the table there are 95,000 to 150,000 clones, over 60% of which are singletons. Sequencing input: PBMCs. The receptors were sampled from a human donor in good health.

V and J are TRBV10-3 and TRBJ2-7, with D unresolved. Germline lookup yields CDR1 ENHRY and CDR2 SYGVKD. There are 13 residues in the CDR3. V dropped 6 bases and J dropped 6 bases, with 15 bases sitting between them. The CDR3: CAIRGPRLGEQYF. The CDR3 region has the DNA TGTGCCATCAGAGGTCCTAGATTGGGCGAGCAGTACTTC.

The J gene is TRBJ2-4, the V gene TRBV5-4, with 8 bases aligning to TRBD2. The CDR3 is 14 residues long. Germline CDR1 SGHNT, CDR2 YYREEE (reference sequence). The V and J ends lost 4 bases and 7 bases, in that order; junction bases with no gene match: 7. The DNA of the CDR3 is TGTGCCAGCAGCCCTGTAGCGGGAAGCAACATTCAGTACTTC. It specifies CASSPVAGSNIQYF.

This sequence joins TRBV5-6 and TRBJ2-7, with 9 bases lining up with TRBD1. With V trimmed by 5 bases and J by 1 base, 1 base remained unmatched. Germline V lookup: CDR1 SGHDT, CDR2 YYEEEE. The CDR3 is made up of 13 amino acids. CDR3 residues: CASRGTGSYEQYF. The CDR3 DNA sequence: TGTGCCAGCAGGGGGACAGGGTCCTACGAGCAGTACTTC.

V usage is TRBV4-1 and J usage is TRBJ2-5; D is undetermined. Germline V CDR1 and CDR2: MGHRA, YSYEKL. The V end lost 2 bases, the J end lost 4 bases, and 11 bases lay between the germline ends. CDR3 length: 14 amino acids. The CDR3 sequence: CASSQNQAGETQYF. The CDR3 DNA reads TGCGCCAGCAGCCAAAATCAGGCTGGAGAGACCCAGTACTTC.

This chain links TRBV19 with TRBJ2-1; 11 bases fit TRBD2. CDR1 LNHDA and CDR2 SQIVND come from the germline V gene (reference sequence). V lost 4 bases to trimming and J lost 5 bases; unmatched junction nucleotides: 4. This CDR3 is built from 15 residues. CDR3 amino acids: CASSTGTSGHNEQFF. CDR3 nucleotide sequence: TGTGCCAGTAGTACAGGGACTAGCGGTCACAATGAGCAGTTCTTC.

This clone was observed a single time. The J gene is TRBJ1-1, the V gene TRBV4-2; 7 bases align to TRBD1. CDR1 LGHNA and CDR2 YNFKEQ come from the germline V gene. The J segment lost 1 base and the V segment lost 1 base, leaving 9 bases of the junction unmatched. The CDR3 totals 17 residues. CDR3 nucleotide sequence: TGTGCCAGCAGCCAAGTCATTCAGGGGGACCAGAACACTGAAGCTTTCTTT. Translation gives CASSQVIQGDQNTEAFF.